This T cell receptor beta chain was identified in a study of blood T cell repertoires in COVID-19. The CDR3 contains 11 residues. Germline-derived CDR1 and CDR2 are SEHNR and FQNEAQ (reference sequence). A few counts support this clone. One end of the junction varies from germline; a read error may be responsible. Here immunoSEQ multiplex PCR was the method, and the copy in TCRdb shows in-frame clones only, minus some. Among tens of thousands of clones listed, about 74% were seen once. In Seattle, patients joined the study during active infection and were tracked longitudinally. The chain carries TRBV7-9 and TRBJ2-7; 7 nucleotides line up with TRBD1. The sequence came from a man between 70 and 80 years old with COVID-19, enrolled during active disease. Sequencing was carried out using peripheral blood. The CDR3 loop reads CASSPGQAQVF. The CDR3 coding sequence is TGTGCCAGCAGTCCCGGACAGGCTCAAGTCTTC.